Shown below are 26 T cell receptor beta chains from a single sample sequenced in a study of Graves' ophthalmopathy and Graves' hyperthyroidism. Amplification of TCR beta CDR3 regions used RNA transcripts. Following a first-round RT-PCR that used HTBI primers, a second-round multiplex PCR was carried out. TCRdb reanalysed the multiplex PCR reads using MiXCR and keeps one entry per CDR3 protein. This sample carries roughly 410,000 distinct CDR3 sequences, approximately 15% of them seen once, and the ten largest clones take about 7.3%. Sequencing was done on a sample of peripheral blood. The source of these receptors is a woman aged 18 to 35 with stable Graves' hyperthyroidism.

This clonotype was seen ten or more times. This chain links TRBV9 with TRBJ1-1, with a weak D call TRBD1 (6 bases). The CDR3 length is 16 residues. The germline gives CDR1 SGDLS, CDR2 YYNGEE. V gave up 0 bases and J gave up 2 bases, with 14 bases separating them. Here the CDR3 DNA reads TGTGCCAGCAGCGTAGGGGGAGGGACACCTAACACTGAAGCTTTCTTT. It yields the protein CASSVGGGTPNTEAFF.

This clonotype came up many times. This sequence joins TRBV2 and TRBJ2-3; a possible D gene is TRBD2 (6 bases). Germline V gives CDR1 SNHLY, CDR2 FYNNEI. This CDR3 has 13 residues. V gave up 5 bases and J gave up 6 bases, with 12 bases separating them. The CDR3 region has the DNA TGTGCCAGCAGTTCCCGGGCGGGGGATACGCAGTATTTT. Residues: CASSSRAGDTQYF.

This clonotype was picked up many times. The chain employs TRBV19 and TRBJ1-2, with a possible D match to TRBD1 (6 bases). Per germline, CDR1 LNHDA and CDR2 SQIVND (reference sequence). V was clipped by 4 bases and J by 2 bases, with 11 bases between them. This CDR3 has 14 amino acids. CDR3: CASSTSTGNYGYTF. CDR3 sequence (DNA): TGTGCCAGTAGTACCTCGACAGGAAACTATGGCTACACCTTC.

The J gene is TRBJ1-1, the V gene TRBV7-9; D ambiguous. Trimming removed 5 bases from V and 7 bases from J, with 17 bases in between. CDR3 length: 14 amino acids. Germline loops: CDR1 SEHNR, CDR2 FQNEAQ (reference sequence). The CDR3 is CASSLEVTGVEAFF. Written as DNA, the CDR3 is TGTGCCAGCAGCCTCGAGGTAACGGGTGTTGAAGCTTTCTTT.

This clonotype was seen repeatedly, ten times or more. For the CDR3, the DNA is TGCAGTGCTGGGACTAGCGGGGGGTTCGGAGAGACCCAGTACTTC. Translating it yields CSAGTSGGFGETQYF. The rearrangement links TRBV20-1 to TRBJ2-5; 15 positions match TRBD2. Trimming took 5 bases from V and 4 from J; bases not matched to a gene: 5. The CDR3 loop spans 15 amino acids. From germline, CDR1 is DFQATT and CDR2 SNEGSKA (reference sequence).

At least ten counts were recorded for this clonotype. The chain's CDR3 is CASSPSWNTEAFF. The CDR3 DNA sequence: TGTGCCAGCAGCCCCTCCTGGAACACTGAAGCTTTCTTT. The chain carries TRBV12-3 or TRBV12-4 and TRBJ1-1; D uncertain. The CDR3 consists of 13 residues. Trimming shortened V by 6 bases and J by 1 base, and 9 bases separated the two germline ends.

This clonotype was counted many times. This sequence joins TRBV7-9 and TRBJ2-7, with TRBD1 identical over 9 bases. The CDR3 totals 15 residues. Germline V gene lookup returns CDR1 SEHNR and CDR2 FQNEAQ (reference sequence). The ends lost 4 bases at V and 4 bases at J; junction bases unmatched: 8. The CDR3 nucleotides are TGTGCCAGCAGCTCCCCGGCGGACAGGGGTTACGAGCAGTACTTC. Residues: CASSSPADRGYEQYF.

About this clonotype: A much more abundant neighbour one base away suggests this may be a read error. The J gene is TRBJ2-7, the V gene TRBV20-1; 9 bases agree with TRBD2. This CDR3 is 15 amino acids long. Germline V gene data show CDR1 as DFQATT and CDR2 as SNEGSKA (reference sequence). The ends lost 3 bases at V and 0 bases at J; junction bases unmatched: 6. CDR3 nucleotides: TGCAGTGCTAGGCCCCTAGCGGGGAGCTCCTACGAGCAGTACGTC. Translating it yields CSARPLAGSSYEQYV.

The V and J genes are TRBV27 and TRBJ1-5; D perhaps matches TRBD1 (5 bases). V lost 4 bases, J lost 5 bases, and 27 bases lay in between. The CDR3 covers 19 residues. In germline, CDR1 is MNHEY, CDR2 SMNVEV (reference sequence). The CDR3 loop is CASSSRAAINRQWDQPQHF. Here the CDR3 DNA reads TGTGCCAGCAGTTCACGGGCCGCTATTAACAGGCAATGGGATCAGCCCCAGCATTTT.

As for this clonotype: Its ends do not fully match the called genes, so a read error is possible. The chain couples TRBV11-3 to TRBJ1-2; a possible D gene is TRBD1 (5 bases). The CDR3 has 11 residues. Germline-derived CDR1 and CDR2 are SGHNT and YENEEA. CDR3 amino acids: CASSPGLSVFF. CDR3 in DNA: TGTGCCAGCAGCCCGGGGCTCAGCGTCTTCTTC. Together with reference TRBV11-3 and TRBJ1-2, the CDR3 gives the full variable domain: EAGVVQSPRYKIIEKKQPVAFWCNPISGHNTLYWYLQNLGQGPELLIRYENEEAVDDSQLPKDRFSAERLKGVDSTLKIQPAELGDSAVYLCASSPGLSVFFGSGTRLTVV.

This clonotype was recorded many times. The chain combines TRBV5-6 with TRBJ1-2, with D possibly being TRBD1 (5 bases). Per the germline V gene, CDR1 is SGHDT and CDR2 is YYEEEE. The germline V and J ends were trimmed by 1 base and 4 bases, with 14 bases remaining between them. This CDR3 contains 15 residues. The CDR3: CASSLSLGLAYGYTF. CDR3 coding DNA: TGTGCCAGCAGCTTGTCCCTGGGGCTAGCCTATGGCTACACCTTC.

This clonotype appeared many times. This chain uses TRBV6-5 with TRBJ1-1, with D perhaps matching TRBD1 (6 bases). From germline, CDR1 is MNHEY and CDR2 SVGAGI. Trimming pared 5 bases from V and 4 bases from J, leaving 14 bases between. The CDR3 has 14 residues. The CDR3 protein is CASSIKSGATEAFF. CDR3 sequence (DNA): TGTGCCAGCAGTATCAAATCAGGGGCCACTGAAGCTTTCTTT.

This clonotype has ten or more counts. The V gene is TRBV20-1, the J gene TRBJ1-6; tentatively, D is TRBD1 (6 bases). The CDR3 is 15 residues long. Per the germline V gene, CDR1 is DFQATT and CDR2 is SNEGSKA (reference sequence). V gave up 0 bases and J gave up 7 bases, with 13 bases separating them. The CDR3 nucleotides are TGCAGTGCTAGAGATCAGGGGCAGGGAAATTCACCCCTCCACTTT. This translates into CSARDQGQGNSPLHF.

In its sample, this clonotype was seen a few times. V gene TRBV4-1 combines with J gene TRBJ1-1; D ambiguous. CDR3 size: 15 residues. Germline V gene data show CDR1 as MGHRA and CDR2 as YSYEKL. Trimming pared 0 bases from V and 1 base from J, leaving 9 bases between. CDR3 amino acids: CASSQEGPGNTEAFF. In nucleotides, the CDR3 is TGCGCCAGCAGCCAAGAAGGACCGGGGAACACTGAAGCTTTCTTT.

This clonotype appeared many times. The chain recombines TRBV6-2 or TRBV6-3 with TRBJ1-1, with 7 bases identical to TRBD1. V lost 10 bases to trimming and J lost 5 bases; unmatched junction nucleotides: 13. This CDR3 comprises 14 residues. Germline lookup yields CDR1 MNHEY and CDR2 SVGEGT. CDR3 protein: CATRIRGGLTEAFF. CDR3 DNA: TGTGCCACCCGGATCAGGGGGGGTTTGACTGAAGCTTTCTTT.

Ten or more counts support this clonotype. The J gene is TRBJ2-7, the V gene TRBV5-5, with D tentatively TRBD1 or TRBD2 (7 bases each). Between the trimmed V and J ends, which lost 6 bases and 5 bases, there was a span of 24 bases. Germline V gene lookup returns CDR1 SGHKS and CDR2 YYEKEE (reference sequence). The CDR3 covers 16 residues. The CDR3 spells CASTLQGGGGSNEQYF. CDR3 DNA: TGTGCCAGCACGCTGCAAGGGGGCGGGGGAAGCAACGAGCAGTACTTC.

This clonotype was counted many times. CDR3 in amino acids: CASSLAREDTIYF. The CDR3 region has the DNA TGTGCCAGCAGCTTAGCACGGGAGGACACCATATATTTT. V is TRBV7-8 and J is TRBJ1-3; no firm D call. The CDR3 length is 13 residues. V lost 0 bases and J lost 8, with 8 bases in between. Germline V gives CDR1 SGHVS, CDR2 FQNEAQ.

This clonotype was observed many times. This chain joins TRBV20-1 and TRBJ2-7; possible D gene TRBD2, 5 bases. The CDR3 has 15 amino acids. The V end was cut by 0 bases, the J end by 3 bases, with 15 bases between. In germline, CDR1 is DFQATT, CDR2 SNEGSKA (reference sequence). The CDR3 region has the DNA TGCAGTGCTAGAGATCGGAGAGGGAACGGCTACGAGCAGTACTTC. This translates into CSARDRRGNGYEQYF.

The chain couples TRBV28 to TRBJ2-7, with TRBD1 identical over 7 bases. The CDR3 extends over 13 amino acids. V lost 1 base, J lost 11 bases, and 8 bases stayed unmatched. CDR1 is MDHEN, CDR2 SYDVKM, per germline. CDR3: CASSLSRDSLEYF. The CDR3 DNA reads as TGTGCCAGCAGTTTATCCCGGGACAGTCTGGAGTACTTC.

This clonotype was observed a handful of times. The chain recombines TRBV7-9 with TRBJ1-1; D perhaps matches TRBD1 (5 bases). Germline assignment: CDR1 SEHNR and CDR2 FQNEAQ (reference sequence). Trimming stripped 3 bases from V and 4 bases from J, with 9 bases between. The CDR3 totals 13 residues. The CDR3 loop is CASSFRGLTEAFF. The CDR3 DNA sequence: TGTGCCAGCAGCTTTAGGGGACTCACTGAAGCTTTCTTT.

This clonotype has a count of ten or more. The chain combines TRBV4-2 with TRBJ2-5; possible D gene TRBD2, 6 bases. The CDR3 spans 14 residues. The germline gives CDR1 LGHNA, CDR2 YNFKEQ. The V and J ends lost 0 bases and 2 bases respectively, with 7 bases between them. Written as DNA, the CDR3 is TGTGCCAGCAGCCAAGACGGGACTCAAGAGACCCAGTACTTC. Translating gives CASSQDGTQETQYF.

This clonotype has at least ten counts. V and J are TRBV5-1 and TRBJ1-1; no clear D gene. CDR1 is SGHRS, CDR2 YFSETQ, per germline. Deletions cut 1 base from V and 1 base from J, with 5 bases between. CDR3 length: 13 residues. CDR3: CASSLPENTEAFF. The CDR3 nucleotides are TGCGCCAGCAGCTTGCCGGAGAACACTGAAGCTTTCTTT.

Only a few counts were recorded for this clonotype. The V and J genes are TRBV7-2 and TRBJ2-7, with TRBD1 matching over 8 bases. In germline, CDR1 is SGHTA, CDR2 FQGNSA. The CDR3 totals 15 residues. With 0 bases clipped from V and 5 bases from J, the junction kept 6 bases outside the gene matches. In DNA, the CDR3 is TGTGCCAGCAGCTTAGCGAGCAGGGGGCCCCACGAGCAGTACTTC. It codes for CASSLASRGPHEQYF.

There are many counts of this clonotype. The chain combines TRBV12-3 or TRBV12-4 with TRBJ2-2; TRBD2 matches at 9 bases. Trimming took 4 bases from V and 5 from J; bases not matched to a gene: 14. The CDR3 is 18 residues long. The CDR3 region is CASSSRKGAGGRTGELFF. CDR3 sequence (DNA): TGTGCCAGCAGTTCCCGGAAGGGAGCGGGGGGTAGAACCGGGGAGCTGTTTTTT.

This clonotype showed up many times. The rearrangement joins TRBV19 to TRBJ1-5, with D possibly being TRBD1 (6 bases). V was cut by 5 bases and J by 0 bases, with 11 bases left in between. The CDR3 loop spans 15 amino acids. CDR1 is LNHDA and CDR2 is SQIVND in the germline V gene (reference sequence). The CDR3 DNA reads as TGTGCCAGTAGTTACAGGGTTCATAGCAATCAGCCCCAGCATTTT. Protein sequence: CASSYRVHSNQPQHF.

This clonotype was seen ten or more times. V is TRBV20-1 and J is TRBJ2-7; TRBD1 might be the D (5 bases). This CDR3 has 14 amino acids. The V gene lost 3 bases and the J gene lost 2 bases, with 14 bases spanning the gap. In germline, CDR1 is DFQATT, CDR2 SNEGSKA (reference sequence). In DNA, the CDR3 is TGCAGTGCTAGGGACATAAGTTCCCCCTACGAGCAGTACTTC. This codes for CSARDISSPYEQYF.